This entry is about one T cell receptor beta chain. Source study methods: Reference gene primer amplification gave nucleated cell count estimates. This table comes from immunoSEQ multiplex PCR, and its TCRdb copy is limited to in-frame clones, with some not included. Clonal size and the V and J genes are those of that table, whereas D and trimming came from the DNA. The table has about 95,000 clones, about 80% seen once. The CDR3 length is 15 residues. Germline V lookup: CDR1 LNHNV, CDR2 YYDKDF (reference sequence). V lost 1 base to trimming and J lost 7 bases, with 14 bases between them. The sample belongs to a study of blood T cell repertoires in COVID-19. Overall study: Donors in the United States, Italy and Spain gave samples during acute or convalescent COVID-19. PBMCs, B-cell-depleted T cells, or T cells provided the cDNA or gDNA that made up the material.

This TCR was sampled from a human donor in a cohort sampled during active COVID-19. This rearrangement joins TRBV15 to TRBJ2-1, with D possibly matching TRBD1 (5 bases). The material sequenced was peripheral blood. CDR3 coding DNA: TGTGCCACCAGCAGAGGAGACAGCAGACGTAATGAGCAGTTCTTC. Residues: CATSRGDSRRNEQFF.